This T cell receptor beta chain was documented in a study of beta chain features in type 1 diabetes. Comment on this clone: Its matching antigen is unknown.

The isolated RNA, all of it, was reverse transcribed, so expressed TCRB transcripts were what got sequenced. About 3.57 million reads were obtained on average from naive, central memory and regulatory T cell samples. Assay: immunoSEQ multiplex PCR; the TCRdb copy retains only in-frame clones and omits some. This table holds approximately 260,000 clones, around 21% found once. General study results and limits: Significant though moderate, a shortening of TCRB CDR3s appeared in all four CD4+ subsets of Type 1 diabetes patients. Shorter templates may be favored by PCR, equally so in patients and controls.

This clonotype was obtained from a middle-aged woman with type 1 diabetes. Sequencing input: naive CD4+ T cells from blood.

For the CDR3, the DNA is TGTGCCAGCAATACCGGGACACGATCCTACGAGCAGTACTTC. Amino acid sequence: CASNTGTRSYEQYF. The chain uses TRBV28 and TRBJ2-7; a weak D match, TRBD1 (6 bases). This CDR3 has 14 amino acids. The germline V and J ends were trimmed by 7 bases and 1 base, with 14 bases remaining between them. Germline CDR1 and CDR2: MDHEN and SYDVKM.